The 17 T cell receptor beta chains reported below all come from one sample, sequenced in a study of PD-1 blockade in classical Hodgkin lymphoma. Assay used: immunoSEQ multiplex PCR; TCRdb lists only in-frame clones, some missing. Counted here are roughly 17,000 clones, over 70% occurring once; the ten biggest clones make up about 4.5%. Autologous stem cell transplantation was followed by relapse in every patient, and brentuximab vedotin exposure varied. The starting material was peripheral blood mononuclear cells (PBMCs), obtained at baseline. The receptors stem from a human donor with classical Hodgkin lymphoma.

The V call is TRBV5-6, the J call TRBJ2-7; 10 bases match TRBD2. The V gene end was trimmed by 4 bases and the J gene end by 1 base; junction bases not matched to a gene: 5. The CDR3 runs 15 residues. Germline assignment: CDR1 SGHDT and CDR2 YYEEEE. The CDR3 loop is CASSRGTSASYEQYF. The CDR3 region has the DNA TGTGCCAGCAGCCGAGGGACTAGCGCATCCTACGAGCAGTACTTC.

The chain employs TRBV6-7 and TRBJ1-2; D unclear. TRBV6-7 is an ORF, and what it does is uncertain. Trimming stripped 2 bases from V and 0 bases from J, with 7 bases between. The CDR3 length is 14 residues. The CDR3, as DNA: TGTGCCAGCAGTTACCAGCTAGCTAACTATGGCTACACCTTC. Translation gives CASSYQLANYGYTF.

The chain has TRBV7-9 and TRBJ2-7; 9 nucleotides align to TRBD1. This CDR3 comprises 13 residues. Germline values: CDR1 SEHNR, CDR2 FQNEAQ (reference sequence). V lost 5 bases and J lost 5; bases outside the gene matches: 4. CDR3: CASSKQGANEQYF. The CDR3, as DNA: TGTGCCAGCAGCAAACAGGGGGCTAACGAGCAGTACTTC. The entire variable domain, with the rest obtained from reference TRBV7-9 and TRBJ2-7, is as follows: DTGVSQNPRHKITKRGQNVTFRCDPISEHNRLYWYRQTLGQGPEFLTYFQNEAQLEKSRLLSDRFSAERPKGSFSTLEIQRTEQGDSAMYLCASSKQGANEQYFGPGTRLTVT.

Only a few counts were recorded for this clone. The rearrangement uses TRBV19 and TRBJ2-7; perhaps TRBD2 as D (5 bases). CDR3 length equals 13 residues. V was shortened by 3 bases and J by 3 bases, with 9 bases between the two germline ends. CDR1 is LNHDA, CDR2 SQIVND, per germline (reference sequence). The DNA of the CDR3 is TGTGCCAGTAGTATGGGCGGAGGCTACGAGCAGTACTTC. Its protein product is CASSMGGGYEQYF.

The chain is built from TRBV28 and TRBJ2-5, with D uncertain. The CDR3 totals 13 residues. Per germline, CDR1 MDHEN and CDR2 SYDVKM. V was pared by 6 bases and J by 0 bases, with 8 bases between. For the CDR3, the DNA is TGTGCCAGCAGCTACTTGTACCAAGAGACCCAGTACTTC. Protein sequence: CASSYLYQETQYF.

This chain connects TRBV4-3 to TRBJ2-3, with 9 bases identical to TRBD1. Germline CDR1 and CDR2: LGHNA and YSLEER. This CDR3 has 15 amino acids. Losses at the gene ends were 1 base for V and 1 base for J; bases not matched to a gene: 0. The CDR3 region is CASSQGDRGTDTQYF. The CDR3 nucleotides read TGCGCCAGCAGCCAAGGGGACAGGGGCACAGATACGCAGTATTTT.

This chain links TRBV7-9 with TRBJ2-1, with D perhaps matching TRBD1 (5 bases). Trimming took off 3 bases at V and 6 bases at J, with 12 bases between the two ends. The germline V gene has CDR1 SEHNR and CDR2 FQNEAQ (reference sequence). This CDR3 has 14 residues. In DNA, the CDR3 is TGTGCCAGCAGCTTTCACGGAAGGGGCAATGAGCAGTTCTTC. Translated: CASSFHGRGNEQFF.

The sample holds one count of this clone. This chain links TRBV12-5 with TRBJ2-5; 10 nucleotides agree with TRBD1. Germline-derived CDR1 and CDR2 are LGHNT and FRNRAP. V lost 0 bases, J lost 2 bases, and 3 bases stayed unmatched. The CDR3 covers 16 residues. The CDR3 nucleotides are TGTGCTAGTGGTTTGGTCTGGACAGGGGGTCAAGAGACCCAGTACTTC. It yields the protein CASGLVWTGGQETQYF.

The V gene is TRBV7-2, the J gene TRBJ2-1; D call uncertain. This CDR3 is built from 15 residues. Trimming stripped 5 bases from V and 3 bases from J, with 14 bases between. Germline CDR1 SGHTA, CDR2 FQGNSA. The chain's CDR3 is CASSLSALVYNEQFF. The CDR3 DNA follows: TGTGCCAGCAGCCTGTCGGCGCTTGTCTACAATGAGCAGTTCTTC.

This clone was picked up a small number of times. The V and J genes are TRBV4-1 and TRBJ1-5; tentatively, D is TRBD1 (5 bases). Germline lookup yields CDR1 MGHRA and CDR2 YSYEKL. V was pared by 1 base and J by 6 bases, with 16 bases between. The CDR3 length is 16 residues. For the CDR3, the DNA is TGCGCCAGCAGCCAAGTCACAGGACGATCGGGTCAGCCCCAGCATTTT. It specifies CASSQVTGRSGQPQHF.

This rearrangement joins TRBV7-9 to TRBJ1-5; D is uncertain. This CDR3 is 13 amino acids long. Trimming pared 3 bases from V and 5 bases from J, leaving 8 bases between. CDR1 is SEHNR and CDR2 is FQNEAQ in the germline V gene (reference sequence). The CDR3 is CASSFTGYQPQHF. In DNA, the CDR3 is TGTGCCAGCAGCTTCACGGGGTATCAGCCCCAGCATTTT.

In its sample, this clone was seen once. The V gene is TRBV27, the J gene TRBJ2-5; tentative D call: TRBD1 (6 bases). CDR3 length equals 17 residues. CDR1 is MNHEY and CDR2 is SMNVEV in the germline V gene (reference sequence). Trimming cost V 5 bases and J 4 bases, with 23 bases left between them. The chain's CDR3 is CASSPLPGQRARETQYF. CDR3 DNA: TGTGCCAGCAGTCCCCTACCGGGACAACGAGCGAGAGAGACCCAGTACTTC.

This sequence joins TRBV6-6 and TRBJ2-7; 8 nucleotides align to TRBD1. The V gene end was trimmed by 10 bases and the J gene end by 6 bases; junction bases not matched to a gene: 11. Per germline, CDR1 MNHNY and CDR2 SVGAGI (reference sequence). This CDR3 region has 13 residues. The CDR3 DNA is TGTGCCACGGGGGCCGGACAGGGTCTCGAGCAGTACTTC. It translates to CATGAGQGLEQYF.

The chain uses TRBV18 and TRBJ1-2; D may be TRBD1 (6 bases). This CDR3 has 14 amino acids. The V end was cut by 1 base, the J end by 8 bases, with 14 bases between. Germline CDR1 is KGHSH and CDR2 is LQKENI. The DNA of the CDR3 is TGTGCCAGCTCACCACTTGAAAGGGGACAAGGCTACACCTTC. Translating it yields CASSPLERGQGYTF.

The chain carries TRBV6-1 and TRBJ1-5, with D possibly being TRBD1 (5 bases). Trimming pared 8 bases from V and 3 bases from J, leaving 14 bases between. The CDR3 runs 14 residues. Germline CDR1 reads MNHNS; CDR2 reads SASEGT. CDR3 sequence (DNA): TGTGCCAGCGCCGGTGGGGGGGTCAATCAGCCCCAGCATTTT. Translation gives CASAGGGVNQPQHF.

This rearrangement joins TRBV7-9 to TRBJ2-7, with D possibly being TRBD1 (5 bases). V lost 5 bases and J lost 2, with 16 bases in between. Germline-derived CDR1 and CDR2 are SEHNR and FQNEAQ (reference sequence). This CDR3 has 15 amino acids. CDR3 DNA sequence: TGTGCCAGCAGCCCCCACGGGCAGGGAACCTACGAGCAGTACTTC. This gives the protein CASSPHGQGTYEQYF.

The gene calls are TRBV5-4 and TRBJ1-1; the D gene is possibly TRBD1 (6 bases). CDR1 SGHNT and CDR2 YYREEE come from the germline V gene (reference sequence). The V end lost 4 bases, the J end lost 1 base, and 8 bases lay between the germline ends. CDR3 length: 13 residues. The CDR3: CASSLGANTEAFF. The CDR3, as DNA: TGTGCCAGCAGCCTGGGGGCGAACACTGAAGCTTTCTTT.